The 24 T cell receptor beta chains presented below share a single source sample, sequenced in a study of response to subunit inactivated influenza vaccine. TCRdb reprocessed the RT-PCR reads via MiXCR and lists one record per CDR3 protein. The sample lists a few hundred thousand distinct CDR3 sequences; about 20% were seen once. The specimen comprised PBMCs from blood, sampled 21 months after vaccination. The origin of the receptors is a man between 50 and 75 years old who received an inactivated influenza vaccine.

Many counts were recorded for this clonotype. The genes are TRBV2 and TRBJ1-5; 7 nucleotides line up with TRBD1. Germline CDR1 and CDR2: SNHLY and FYNNEI. CDR3 length: 14 residues. V gave up 5 bases and J gave up 5 bases; unmatched junction bases: 6. Here the CDR3 DNA reads TGTGCCAGCAGTCGCGACAGGGTGGATCAGCCCCAGCATTTT. Residues: CASSRDRVDQPQHF.

J is TRBJ2-7 and V is TRBV7-2; tentatively, D is TRBD2 (5 bases). The CDR3 contains 12 residues. CDR1 is SGHTA, CDR2 FQGNSA, per germline. With 5 bases removed from V and 7 bases from J, the gap between germline ends came to 12 bases. Here the CDR3 reads CASSRAGWEQYF. CDR3 nucleotide sequence: TGTGCCAGCAGCCGGGCGGGTTGGGAGCAGTACTTC.

The sample holds many counts of this clonotype. This chain links TRBV12-3 or TRBV12-4 with TRBJ2-7; D might be TRBD1 or TRBD2, each matching 6 bases. The CDR3 loop spans 16 amino acids. The ends were cut back, 2 bases at V and 0 bases at J, with 14 bases in the middle. CDR3 bases: TGTGCCAGCAGTTTAACCCGGGGGCAAAGCTCCTACGAGCAGTACTTC. The encoded protein is CASSLTRGQSSYEQYF.

The rearrangement uses TRBV6-2 or TRBV6-3 and TRBJ2-5; 8 nucleotides match TRBD1. Germline lookup yields CDR1 MNHEY and CDR2 SVGEGT. The CDR3 runs to 12 residues. V shed 6 bases, J shed 7 bases, and the junction held 4 bases outside the gene matches. As DNA, the CDR3 is TGTGCCAGCAGGACAGGGGCGGGGACCCAGTACTTC. Translating gives CASRTGAGTQYF.

The chain is built from TRBV3-1 and TRBJ2-7; D might be TRBD2 (5 bases). This CDR3 contains 17 residues. Germline V gene lookup returns CDR1 LGHDT and CDR2 YNNKEL (reference sequence). V was cut by 2 bases and J by 0 bases, with 17 bases left in between. CDR3 sequence (DNA): TGTGCCAGCAGCCAACCTTGGACTGACGGCAGCTCCTACGAGCAGTACTTC. Translation gives CASSQPWTDGSSYEQYF.

The chain joins TRBV28 to TRBJ2-7; possibly TRBD1 for D (6 bases). Trimming stripped 7 bases from V and 3 bases from J, with 10 bases between. CDR3 size: 12 residues. Looked up from germline, CDR1 is MDHEN and CDR2 is SYDVKM. The CDR3 reads CASKDRNYEQYF. CDR3 nucleotide sequence: TGTGCCAGCAAGGACAGAAACTACGAGCAGTACTTC.

The table lists this clonotype with many counts. The chain uses TRBV15 and TRBJ1-5; D is unresolved. From germline, CDR1 is LNHNV and CDR2 YYDKDF (reference sequence). The V end was cut by 0 bases, the J end by 4 bases, with 10 bases between. CDR3 length equals 15 residues. CDR3 amino acids: CATSRDKGLNQPQHF. The DNA of the CDR3 is TGTGCCACCAGCAGAGATAAAGGGCTGAATCAGCCCCAGCATTTT. Together with reference TRBV15 and TRBJ1-5, the CDR3 gives the full variable domain: DAMVIQNPRYQVTQFGKPVTLSCSQTLNHNVMYWYQQKSSQAPKLLFHYYDKDFNNEADTPDNFQSRRPNTSFCFLDIRSPGLGDTAMYLCATSRDKGLNQPQHFGDGTRLSIL.

The J gene is TRBJ1-5, the V gene TRBV12-3 or TRBV12-4; 7 nucleotides agree with TRBD1. The CDR3 runs 14 residues. The junction had 6 bases not matched to a gene; V was cut back by 6 bases and J by 4 bases. CDR3 residues: CASSTGTANQPQHF. The DNA for the CDR3 is TGTGCCAGCAGCACCGGGACAGCTAATCAGCCCCAGCATTTT.

The rearrangement links TRBV28 to TRBJ2-1; D might be TRBD2 (6 bases). Trimming took 2 bases from V and 6 from J, leaving 17 bases between them. CDR1 and CDR2 from the germline V gene are MDHEN and SYDVKM. The length of the CDR3 is 16 residues. As DNA, the CDR3 is TGTGCCAGCAGTTTACCTCCTGGGGGACTCGCCAATGAGCAGTTCTTC. This codes for CASSLPPGGLANEQFF.

This clonotype was recorded many times. V and J are TRBV10-3 and TRBJ1-6, with unresolved D. The V gene's germline CDR1 is ENHRY and CDR2 SYGVKD. This CDR3 is 14 amino acids long. Trimming pared 4 bases from V and 10 bases from J, leaving 14 bases between. CDR3 amino acids: CAISVGGMGSPLHF. The CDR3 DNA reads as TGTGCCATCAGTGTAGGAGGGATGGGATCACCCCTCCACTTT.

V usage is TRBV9 and J usage is TRBJ1-4; D remains ambiguous. The V gene's germline CDR1 is SGDLS and CDR2 YYNGEE. Trimming took off 3 bases at V and 0 bases at J, with 9 bases between the two ends. The CDR3 is 15 residues long. CDR3: CASSATAATNEKLFF. DNA of the CDR3: TGTGCCAGCAGCGCGACCGCCGCAACTAATGAAAAACTGTTTTTT.

This clonotype was recorded a few times. The chain recombines TRBV6-1 with TRBJ2-3, with 7 positions matching TRBD1. Per the germline V gene, CDR1 is MNHNS and CDR2 is SASEGT. This CDR3 has 14 amino acids. After removal of 6 bases from V and 2 bases from J, the junction contained 5 bases not matched to a gene. CDR3 DNA sequence: TGTGCCAGCAGCAACAGGGGATCCACAGATACGCAGTATTTT. Protein product: CASSNRGSTDTQYF.

This clonotype came up many times. The V call is TRBV6-2 or TRBV6-3, the J call TRBJ1-5, with a weak D call TRBD1 (5 bases). Trimming cost V 2 bases and J 7 bases, with 21 bases left between them. CDR1 and CDR2 (germline): MNHEY, SVGEGT. The CDR3 sequence is 17 residues long. CDR3 protein: CASSYVLDPVGDQPQHF. Here the CDR3 DNA reads TGTGCCAGCAGTTACGTGTTGGATCCTGTGGGGGACCAGCCCCAGCATTTT.

This clonotype was picked up a small number of times. The chain is built from TRBV20-1 and TRBJ1-5; 7 nucleotides agree with TRBD1. The ends lost 0 bases at V and 7 bases at J; junction bases unmatched: 9. The CDR3 runs to 15 residues. Germline V gene sequence: CDR1 DFQATT, CDR2 SNEGSKA (reference sequence). The DNA of the CDR3 is TGCAGTGCTAGAGACCAGAAGGGGGCGGGGCAGCCCCAGCATTTT. This translates into CSARDQKGAGQPQHF.

The sample holds many counts of this clonotype. The V and J genes are TRBV7-2 and TRBJ1-5; D might be TRBD1 (6 bases). Per the germline V gene, CDR1 is SGHTA and CDR2 is FQGNSA. Trimming took off 4 bases at V and 1 base at J, with 11 bases between the two ends. This CDR3 is 15 amino acids long. For the CDR3, the DNA is TGTGCCAGCAGCTCACAGGGCTGGAGCAATCAGCCCCAGCATTTT. It encodes CASSSQGWSNQPQHF.

The rearrangement uses TRBV4-3 and TRBJ1-1; unclear D gene. Trimming took 0 bases from V and 5 from J, leaving 13 bases between them. The germline CDR1 and CDR2 sequences are LGHNA and YSLEER. The CDR3 is made up of 15 amino acids. CDR3 sequence: CASSQDLGYYTEAFF. The CDR3 nucleotides read TGCGCCAGCAGCCAAGATCTTGGGTATTATACTGAAGCTTTCTTT.

Many counts were recorded for this clonotype. V usage is TRBV20-1 and J usage is TRBJ1-1; unclear D gene. Germline V gives CDR1 DFQATT, CDR2 SNEGSKA (reference sequence). CDR3 length equals 14 residues. V was cut by 0 bases and J by 0 bases, with 8 bases left in between. The CDR3 nucleotides read TGCAGTGCTAGAGATTCTAGGGTGAACACTGAAGCTTTCTTT. Translation gives CSARDSRVNTEAFF.

This clonotype has at least ten counts. The chain joins TRBV28 to TRBJ2-3; tentative D call: TRBD2 (6 bases). Germline V gives CDR1 MDHEN, CDR2 SYDVKM. The CDR3 has 17 residues. V was pared by 3 bases and J by 3 bases, with 19 bases between. CDR3 sequence: CASSLPRGGVGTDTQYF. The CDR3 DNA is TGTGCCAGCAGTTTGCCCCGAGGCGGGGTGGGAACAGATACGCAGTATTTT. Drawing the rest from reference TRBV28 and TRBJ2-3, the complete variable domain is DVKVTQSSRYLVKRTGEKVFLECVQDMDHENMFWYRQDPGLGLRLIYFSYDVKMKEKGDIPEGYSVSREKKERFSLILESASTNQTSMYLCASSLPRGGVGTDTQYFGPGTRLTVL.

The chain carries TRBV9 and TRBJ1-1; a possible D gene is TRBD1 (6 bases). CDR3 size: 14 residues. V gave up 1 base and J gave up 5 bases, with 12 bases separating them. Germline V gene data show CDR1 as SGDLS and CDR2 as YYNGEE. Written as DNA, the CDR3 is TGTGCCAGCAGCGTACAGGGAAGGGGGACTGAAGCTTTCTTT. Amino acid sequence: CASSVQGRGTEAFF.

In nucleotides, the CDR3 is TGTGCCAGCAGTACCCCTCTGGAAGCAGAAACGGGGACTGAAGCTTTCTTT. Translating it yields CASSTPLEAETGTEAFF. The chain couples TRBV6-2 or TRBV6-3 to TRBJ1-1; D not certain. V lost 5 bases and J lost 5, with 24 bases in between. CDR1 is MNHEY and CDR2 is SVGEGT in the germline V gene. The CDR3 consists of 17 residues.

This rearrangement joins TRBV12-3 or TRBV12-4 to TRBJ1-5, with a weak D call TRBD1 (5 bases). Deletions cut 10 bases from V and 5 bases from J, with 12 bases between. This CDR3 has 12 amino acids. This CDR3 is CATGADYQPQHF. The CDR3 DNA follows: TGTGCCACTGGGGCAGACTATCAGCCCCAGCATTTT.

V and J are TRBV20-1 and TRBJ2-2; D is possibly TRBD2 (5 bases). This CDR3 spans 15 amino acids. V lost 1 base and J 4 bases, leaving 13 bases between the germline ends. Germline CDR1 reads DFQATT; CDR2 reads SNEGSKA (reference sequence). The CDR3 DNA is TGCAGTGCTAGAGGAGATAGCGTGTCCACCGGGGAGCTGTTTTTT. The encoded protein is CSARGDSVSTGELFF.

This clonotype was detected only a few times. The rearrangement uses TRBV23-1 and TRBJ1-5; D unresolved. Being an ORF, TRBV23-1 has a function that is uncertain. CDR3 length: 16 amino acids. Trimming took 2 bases from V and 1 from J, leaving 12 bases between them. In nucleotides, the CDR3 is TGCGCCAGCAGTCAACGGATTTCCCCAAGCAATCAGCCCCAGCATTTT. The encoded protein is CASSQRISPSNQPQHF.

This clonotype has only a few counts. The chain links TRBV27 to TRBJ2-1; 8 nucleotides line up with TRBD2. The trim removed 6 bases at V and 0 bases at J, leaving 16 bases unmatched. Germline CDR1 and CDR2: MNHEY and SMNVEV (reference sequence). The CDR3 is 19 amino acids. This CDR3 reads CASSHTTGGFASSYNEQFF. For the CDR3, the DNA is TGTGCCAGCAGCCATACGACGGGAGGGTTCGCTAGCTCCTACAATGAGCAGTTCTTC.